Listed below are T cell receptor beta chains from one sample, sequenced in a study of blood T cell repertoires in COVID-19. The assay was immunoSEQ multiplex PCR, and TCRdb's table has in-frame clones only and misses some. In the table there are approximately 200,000 clones, around 84% of which are singletons. Sequenced material: PBMCs or T cells enriched from blood (not recorded which). The receptors were gathered from a woman between 35 and 50 years old with acute COVID-19. Both conserved end residues are part of each CDR3. Clone size is shown for a subset of rows, as once, few, many or a class of expanded clone.

CASSLLDRGNYEQYF	-	TRBV28	TRBJ2-7
CASSFSAGNTEAFF	-	TRBV5-5	TRBJ1-1
CAWEHGTGHQETQYF	many	TRBV30	TRBJ2-5
CASRRGKNIQYF	few	TRBV28	TRBJ2-4
CASSQPQGAETQYF	-	TRBV5-4	TRBJ2-5
CASSIFAAAGELFF	-	TRBV19	TRBJ2-2
CSASTGQKNQPQHF	once	TRBV20-1	TRBJ1-5
CASSFRSNEQFF	few	TRBV12-3/TRBV12-4	TRBJ2-1
CASSLGASGYYNEQFF	-	TRBV5-5	TRBJ2-1
CASRLDPQGADEQYF	-	TRBV12-2	TRBJ2-7
CASSLEGGAIGETQYF	-	TRBV7-9	TRBJ2-5
CASTRLAGGGYEQYF	few	TRBV28	TRBJ2-7
CASRRIEGELFF	-	TRBV3-1/TRBV3-2	TRBJ2-2
CASSFYRRVHEQYF	-	TRBV28	TRBJ2-7
CASSLTGGPWEQYF	-	TRBV5-4	TRBJ2-7
CASSVPGTGRETQYF	-	TRBV2	TRBJ2-5
CASNSGTGGYQNTEAFF	-	TRBV30	TRBJ1-1
CASSLGGGNTIYF	once	TRBV12-3/TRBV12-4	TRBJ1-3
CASSSGVNTEAFF	few	TRBV7-8	TRBJ1-1
CASSMGRDRTQSSYNEQFF	-	TRBV19	TRBJ2-1
CASSISGQGTYEQYF	-	TRBV19	TRBJ2-7
CASSSSGWGAETQYF	-	TRBV7-3	TRBJ2-5
CASSIVSVGSTEAFF	-	TRBV19	TRBJ1-1
CASSWDKHTEAFF	-	TRBV7-3	TRBJ1-1
CASSSDYSNQPQHF	-	TRBV7-2	TRBJ1-5
CATSDFGRGAGANVLTF	-	TRBV24-1	TRBJ2-6
CASGASGREDEQFF	-	TRBV12-5	TRBJ2-1
CASSISQGIEAFF	-	TRBV19	TRBJ1-1
CASREGATGELFF	-	TRBV2	TRBJ2-2
CASSQDPAGAKGVSYEQYF	-	TRBV4-2	TRBJ2-7
CASSWRGMPEKLFF	-	TRBV7-8	TRBJ1-4
CASSPLGQARTGYTF	-	TRBV18	TRBJ1-2
CASSFRQKIGYGYTF	few	TRBV19	TRBJ1-2
CASSTGLARDEQYF	-	TRBV7-9	TRBJ2-7
CASTLSPAKNIQYF	-	TRBV11-1	TRBJ2-4
CATSETRTGRNTGELFF	few	TRBV24-1	TRBJ2-2
CASVSSSGNYNEQFF	-	TRBV28	TRBJ2-1
CATSKEGGPLSGANVLTF	-	TRBV15	TRBJ2-6
CSVTGQLSSYEQYF	-	TRBV29-1	TRBJ2-7
CASNPDSTYSPLHF	-	TRBV2	TRBJ1-6
CASSPGQFEAFF	few	TRBV7-9	TRBJ1-1